A single sample is the source of the 32 T cell receptor beta chains below, sequenced in a study of T cell changes during pregnancy in multiple sclerosis. Some clones are missing from TCRdb's copy, which holds only in-frame ones; the method was immunoSEQ multiplex PCR. The data show 60,000 to 65,000 clones, roughly 88% seen once. Sequenced material: peripheral blood, taken in the second trimester of pregnancy. These receptors all stem from a female donor in good health, enrolled as a control in a pregnancy study.

V usage is TRBV10-3 and J usage is TRBJ2-3; 7 bases line up with TRBD2. The CDR3 length is 13 residues. Germline trimming cut 8 bases from V and 2 bases from J; bases unmatched to any gene: 4. Per germline, CDR1 ENHRY and CDR2 SYGVKD. The CDR3 spells CAIAGEITDTQYF. CDR3 coding DNA: TGTGCCATCGCGGGGGAAATCACAGATACGCAGTATTTT.

The DNA for the CDR3 is TGCAGCGGGAGCGGGACAGGGGATGAAGCTTTCTTT. Its protein is CSGSGTGDEAFF. The J gene is TRBJ1-1, the V gene TRBV29-1; TRBD1 agrees at 10 bases. The CDR3 has 12 amino acids. Germline trimming cut 7 bases from V and 7 bases from J; bases unmatched to any gene: 6. In germline, CDR1 is SQVTM, CDR2 ANQGSEA.

The chain couples TRBV11-3 to TRBJ2-1; TRBD1 agrees at 11 bases. J was trimmed by 6 bases and V by 1 base; bases with no gene match: 17. CDR1 is SGHNT, CDR2 YENEEA, per germline. The CDR3 is made up of 20 amino acids. CDR3 sequence: CASSLGFALRGQGAGNEQFF. The CDR3 DNA follows: TGTGCCAGCAGCTTAGGTTTTGCACTGCGCGGACAGGGGGCCGGCAATGAGCAGTTCTTC.

As concerns this clone: One end of the junction is discordant with germline, which a read error may explain. The V call is TRBV7-7, the J call TRBJ2-7; 9 bases line up with TRBD1. Per the germline V gene, CDR1 is SSHAT and CDR2 is FNYEAQ (reference sequence). The CDR3 is made up of 16 amino acids. The chain's CDR3 is CASSPIHGTGFYEQYF. CDR3 nucleotides: TGTGCTAGCAGCCCCATCCACGGGACAGGGTTTTACGAGCAGTACTTC. The entire variable domain, with the rest obtained from reference TRBV7-7 and TRBJ2-7, is as follows: GAGVSQSPRYKVTKRGQDVTLRCDPISSHATLYWYQQALGQGPEFLTYFNYEAQPDKSGLPSDRFSAERPEGSISTLTIQRTEQRDSAMYRCASSPIHGTGFYEQYFGPGTRLTVT.

J is TRBJ1-5 and V is TRBV19; 9 bases are shared with TRBD1. Germline CDR1 reads LNHDA; CDR2 reads SQIVND (reference sequence). Losses at the gene ends were 6 bases for V and 4 bases for J; bases not matched to a gene: 10. CDR3 length: 16 amino acids. CDR3 coding DNA: TGTGCCAGTAGAAGAACAGGGGGCCAGGCAAATCAGCCCCAGCATTTT. Encoded protein: CASRRTGGQANQPQHF. The full variable domain, completed using reference TRBV19 and TRBJ1-5, is DGGITQSPKYLFRKEGQNVTLSCEQNLNHDAMYWYRQDPGQGLRLIYYSQIVNDFQKGDIAEGYSVSREKKESFPLTVTSAQKNPTAFYLCASRRTGGQANQPQHFGDGTRLSIL.

The chain has TRBV30 and TRBJ1-1; no clear D. The CDR3 has 15 amino acids. The germline V gene has CDR1 GTSNPN and CDR2 SVGIG (reference sequence). V was clipped by 0 bases and J by 11 bases, with 22 bases between them. The CDR3 spells CAWSVYGEGQVGAFF. The CDR3 DNA follows: TGTGCCTGGAGTGTATATGGTGAGGGTCAGGTAGGGGCTTTCTTT.

The chain combines TRBV18 with TRBJ1-5; 8 positions match TRBD1. The ends lost 2 bases at V and 4 bases at J; junction bases unmatched: 7. Germline V gene sequence: CDR1 KGHSH, CDR2 LQKENI. The CDR3 length is 16 residues. In DNA form, the CDR3 reads TGTGCCAGCTCACCAGGGCCGCAGGGGGCGAATCAGCCCCAGCATTTT. This gives the protein CASSPGPQGANQPQHF.

This clone was recorded only once. This chain uses TRBV9 with TRBJ1-2; 11 bases line up with TRBD1. V shed 0 bases and J 0 bases; nucleotides not matched to a gene: 10. Germline CDR1 is SGDLS and CDR2 is YYNGEE. The CDR3 length is 19 residues. CDR3 sequence: CASSVGLDRGRPTNYGYTF. CDR3 sequence (DNA): TGTGCCAGCAGCGTAGGGTTGGACAGGGGGCGTCCCACTAACTATGGCTACACCTTC. Variable domain in full (rest from reference TRBV9 and TRBJ1-2): DSGVTQTPKHLITATGQRVTLRCSPRSGDLSVYWYQQSLDQGLQFLIQYYNGEERAKGNILERFSAQQFPDLHSELNLSSLELGDSALYFCASSVGLDRGRPTNYGYTFGSGTRLTVV.

This chain connects TRBV30 to TRBJ2-1; 8 bases are shared with TRBD1. This CDR3 is built from 15 residues. Germline values: CDR1 GTSNPN, CDR2 SVGIG (reference sequence). V was pared by 2 bases and J by 6 bases, with 9 bases of the junction left unmatched. The CDR3 loop is CAWSTLQGGINEQFF. CDR3 coding DNA: TGTGCCTGGAGTACATTACAGGGGGGTATCAATGAGCAGTTCTTC.

The chain recombines TRBV7-8 with TRBJ2-3; no clear D. CDR3 length: 14 amino acids. V was shortened by 8 bases and J by 1 base, with 13 bases between the two germline ends. Germline values: CDR1 SGHVS, CDR2 FQNEAQ. The CDR3 here is CASRVLFGTDTQYF. CDR3 DNA: TGTGCCAGCCGCGTGTTGTTCGGCACAGATACGCAGTATTTT.

The genes are TRBV2 and TRBJ1-4; the match to TRBD1 covers 7 bases. The CDR3 length is 17 residues. CDR1 is SNHLY and CDR2 is FYNNEI in the germline V gene. The junction had 13 bases not matched to a gene; V was cut back by 5 bases and J by 4 bases. CDR3 nucleotide sequence: TGTGCCAGCAGTACTTCAGGGGGGACGGATCTTAATGAAAAACTGTTTTTT. Its protein product is CASSTSGGTDLNEKLFF. Full variable domain (outside the CDR3, taken from reference TRBV2 and TRBJ1-4): EPEVTQTPSHQVTQMGQEVILRCVPISNHLYFYWYRQILGQKVEFLVSFYNNEISEKSEIFDDQFSVERPDGSNFTLKIRSTKLEDSAMYFCASSTSGGTDLNEKLFFGSGTQLSVL.

This chain uses TRBV7-9 with TRBJ2-5; D is unclear. Germline assignment: CDR1 SEHNR and CDR2 FQNEAQ (reference sequence). This CDR3 comprises 14 residues. V dropped 3 bases and J dropped 0 bases, with 8 bases sitting between them. The CDR3 is CASSFRQNQETQYF. The CDR3, as DNA: TGTGCCAGCAGCTTCCGCCAGAACCAAGAGACCCAGTACTTC.

The V call is TRBV11-2, the J call TRBJ1-2; D is possibly TRBD1 (5 bases). Trimming shortened V by 5 bases and J by 4 bases, and 20 bases separated the two germline ends. Germline-derived CDR1 and CDR2 are SGHAT and FQNNGV. There are 16 residues in the CDR3. CDR3 coding DNA: TGTGCCAGCAGCCCTCTGACAGATTTCTTATTCTATGGCTACACCTTC. Amino acids: CASSPLTDFLFYGYTF.

This chain joins TRBV27 and TRBJ2-7; D might be TRBD2 (6 bases). Trimming shortened V by 3 bases and J by 7 bases, and 25 bases separated the two germline ends. This CDR3 contains 17 residues. The V gene's germline CDR1 is MNHEY and CDR2 SMNVEV (reference sequence). As DNA, the CDR3 is TGTGCCAGCAGTTTCTGGGGCGTGGGGGGACGGTCTGGGGAGCAGTACTTC. Translating it yields CASSFWGVGGRSGEQYF.

The chain couples TRBV27 to TRBJ2-2; no firm D call. V was shortened by 2 bases and J by 6 bases, with 10 bases between the two germline ends. Germline loops: CDR1 MNHEY, CDR2 SMNVEV (reference sequence). The CDR3 runs to 14 residues. CDR3 in DNA: TGTGCCAGCAGTTTAAGGCAGGTCTCCGGGGAGCTGTTTTTT. Translated, it gives CASSLRQVSGELFF.

V usage is TRBV28 and J usage is TRBJ2-3; no clear D. V dropped 3 bases and J dropped 0 bases, with 10 bases sitting between them. This CDR3 contains 15 residues. Germline CDR1 reads MDHEN; CDR2 reads SYDVKM. The CDR3 is CASSFVAGSTDTQYF. The CDR3 DNA follows: TGTGCCAGCAGTTTCGTCGCAGGTAGCACAGATACGCAGTATTTT.

The gene calls are TRBV12-5 and TRBJ2-7; D is possibly TRBD2 (5 bases). This CDR3 has 14 amino acids. Germline V gene sequence: CDR1 LGHNT, CDR2 FRNRAP. V lost 3 bases and J lost 2, with 11 bases in between. The CDR3 sequence is CASGLSGNPYEQYF. The CDR3 DNA follows: TGTGCTAGTGGTTTATCCGGGAACCCCTACGAGCAGTACTTC.

This chain links TRBV4-2 with TRBJ2-2; 8 bases align to TRBD2. CDR1 is LGHNA and CDR2 is YNFKEQ in the germline V gene. Trimming at V came to 1 base and at J to 10 bases, leaving 14 bases not matched to a gene. The CDR3 has 17 residues. The CDR3, as DNA: TGTGCCAGCAGCCAAGCTCGAGATAGCGGGACCCGGTTGGAGCTGTTTTTT. It codes for CASSQARDSGTRLELFF.

The chain links TRBV2 to TRBJ1-5, with D tentatively TRBD1 (5 bases). CDR3 length: 15 residues. In germline, CDR1 is SNHLY, CDR2 FYNNEI. Deletions cut 1 base from V and 2 bases from J, with 9 bases between. CDR3 residues: CASSEGVGGNQPQHF. DNA of the CDR3: TGTGCCAGCAGTGAAGGAGTAGGGGGCAATCAGCCCCAGCATTTT.

The CDR3 region has the DNA TGCGCCAGCAGCTTGACAGGGTCGGAGACCCAGTACTTC. Encoded protein: CASSLTGSETQYF. The V call is TRBV5-1, the J call TRBJ2-5, with a possible D match to TRBD1 (6 bases). V lost 1 base, J lost 5 bases, and 9 bases lay in between. The CDR3 runs to 13 residues. Germline V gene data show CDR1 as SGHRS and CDR2 as YFSETQ.

V gene TRBV5-4 combines with J gene TRBJ2-7; 7 bases fit TRBD2. The V gene's germline CDR1 is SGHNT and CDR2 YYREEE (reference sequence). The ends lost 3 bases at V and 3 bases at J; junction bases unmatched: 12. The CDR3 has 16 amino acids. The CDR3 spells CASSSGSGPGNYEQYF. CDR3 DNA sequence: TGTGCCAGCAGCTCAGGTAGCGGGCCGGGCAACTACGAGCAGTACTTC. The complete variable domain, with remaining parts taken from reference TRBV5-4 and TRBJ2-7, reads ETGVTQSPTHLIKTRGQQVTLRCSSQSGHNTVSWYQQALGQGPQFIFQYYREEENGRGNFPPRFSGLQFPNYSSELNVNALELDDSALYLCASSSGSGPGNYEQYFGPGTRLTVT.

The chain has TRBV2 and TRBJ2-3; the match to TRBD2 covers 9 bases. Losses at the gene ends were 5 bases for V and 2 bases for J; bases not matched to a gene: 2. Germline V gives CDR1 SNHLY, CDR2 FYNNEI. The CDR3 runs to 14 residues. Here the CDR3 DNA reads TGTGCCAGCAGTCTAGCGGGGACCACAGATACGCAGTATTTT. Encoded protein: CASSLAGTTDTQYF.

This clone was counted a few times. The V call is TRBV30, the J call TRBJ1-2; D possibly corresponds to TRBD1 (6 bases). The CDR3 has 13 residues. Trimming took off 3 bases at V and 4 bases at J, with 12 bases between the two ends. Germline CDR1 reads GTSNPN; CDR2 reads SVGIG (reference sequence). DNA of the CDR3: TGTGCCTGGAGCGATCAGGGGACCTATGGCTACACCTTC. Encoded protein: CAWSDQGTYGYTF.

The rearrangement links TRBV18 to TRBJ2-7; weak D call: TRBD1 (5 bases). The CDR3 has 12 residues. Trimming removed 2 bases at V and 4 bases at J, with 6 bases between. Germline assignment: CDR1 KGHSH and CDR2 LQKENI. CDR3 in DNA: TGTGCCAGCTCACCAGCAGGGTACGAGCAGTACTTC. Protein product: CASSPAGYEQYF.

V gene TRBV19 combines with J gene TRBJ1-2; D is ambiguous. This CDR3 region has 13 residues. Per germline, CDR1 LNHDA and CDR2 SQIVND (reference sequence). V was clipped by 5 bases and J by 7 bases, with 14 bases between them. The CDR3 is CASSPQVARGYTF. For the CDR3, the DNA is TGTGCCAGTAGTCCCCAGGTGGCGCGTGGCTACACCTTC.

In nucleotides, the CDR3 is TGCGCCAGCACCTCCGGGACAGGGGCCTACGAGCAGTACTTC. It yields the protein CASTSGTGAYEQYF. J is TRBJ2-7 and V is TRBV5-1, with TRBD1 matching over 10 bases. This CDR3 region has 14 residues. Germline-derived CDR1 and CDR2 are SGHRS and YFSETQ. Trimming cost V 6 bases and J 2 bases; bases outside gene matches: 5. The whole variable domain, filled in from reference TRBV5-1 and TRBJ2-7, reads KAGVTQTPRYLIKTRGQQVTLSCSPISGHRSVSWYQQTPGQGLQFLFEYFSETQRNKGNFPGRFSGRQFSNSRSEMNVSTLELGDSALYLCASTSGTGAYEQYFGPGTRLTVT.

The chain is built from TRBV30 and TRBJ2-1, with 11 positions matching TRBD2. With 3 bases clipped from V and 7 bases from J, the junction kept 14 bases outside the gene matches. Germline CDR1 reads GTSNPN; CDR2 reads SVGIG (reference sequence). The CDR3 is made up of 17 amino acids. The DNA of the CDR3 is TGTGCCTGGAGCCCCCCGGAGGTAGCGGGGGGGTGGAATGAGCAGTTCTTC. This gives the protein CAWSPPEVAGGWNEQFF.

The chain combines TRBV7-9 with TRBJ2-1; TRBD2 matches at 9 bases. CDR1 and CDR2 (germline): SEHNR, FQNEAQ (reference sequence). The CDR3 has 17 residues. Unmatched junction bases numbered 10, after V lost 2 bases and J lost 5 bases. DNA of the CDR3: TGTGCCAGCAGCTTAACGGAAGGGACTAGCTTCCACAATGAGCAGTTCTTC. Translation gives CASSLTEGTSFHNEQFF.

A single count supports this clone. The chain carries TRBV18 and TRBJ2-1; 16 nucleotides line up with TRBD2. This CDR3 is built from 15 residues. The germline V gene has CDR1 KGHSH and CDR2 LQKENI. Trimming removed 3 bases from V and 13 bases from J; junction bases left unmatched: 6. The CDR3 DNA is TGTGCCAGCTCACCTGGGACTAGCGGGAGGGCTGTACAGTTCTTC. The encoded protein is CASSPGTSGRAVQFF.

The gene calls are TRBV19 and TRBJ1-2, with 9 bases that match TRBD1. CDR1 is LNHDA, CDR2 SQIVND, per germline (reference sequence). J lost 7 bases, V lost 6 bases, and 6 bases had no gene match. The CDR3 length is 13 residues. The CDR3 coding sequence is TGTGCCAGTAGAGACAGGGGGATTGCTGGCTACACCTTC. Its translation is CASRDRGIAGYTF.

The gene calls are TRBV10-1 and TRBJ2-7; weak D call: TRBD1 (6 bases). The germline V gene has CDR1 WNHNN and CDR2 SYGVQD (reference sequence). V was shortened by 6 bases and J by 7 bases, with 16 bases between the two germline ends. CDR3 length equals 13 residues. Written as DNA, the CDR3 is TGCGCCAGCAGCGTCAAACAGGGTTGGGAGCAGTACTTC. This gives the protein CASSVKQGWEQYF.

The chain couples TRBV5-8 to TRBJ2-1; 10 nucleotides line up with TRBD2. Germline loops: CDR1 SGHTS, CDR2 YDEGEE. This CDR3 is 15 amino acids long. The V segment lost 1 base and the J segment 7 bases; nucleotides outside the gene matches: 5. DNA of the CDR3: TGTGCCAGCAGCTTGAGTCTAGCGGGAGCGAATGAGCAGTTCTTC. Protein: CASSLSLAGANEQFF.